The 6 T cell receptor beta chains below come from one sample, sequenced in a study of blood T cell repertoires in COVID-19. Generated by immunoSEQ multiplex PCR, the TCRdb table keeps only in-frame clones and is missing some. Here the sample spans about 170,000 clones, 65% to 85% being singletons. The sample was peripheral blood. All receptors come from a man in his 70s with active or convalescent COVID-19.

This chain joins TRBV18 and TRBJ1-5, with a possible D match to TRBD1 (6 bases). Trimming shortened V by 6 bases and J by 0 bases, and 12 bases separated the two germline ends. CDR1 KGHSH and CDR2 LQKENI come from the germline V gene. This CDR3 has 15 residues. The CDR3 loop is CASSPGTPSNQPQHF. As DNA, the CDR3 is TGTGCCAGCTCTCCCGGGACACCTAGCAATCAGCCCCAGCATTTT.

This chain links TRBV27 with TRBJ2-7, with TRBD1 matching 9 bases. After removal of 6 bases from V and 7 bases from J, the junction contained 10 bases not matched to a gene. In germline, CDR1 is MNHEY, CDR2 SMNVEV (reference sequence). This CDR3 is 14 amino acids long. CDR3 loop: CASRRLQGAWEQYF. CDR3 bases: TGTGCCAGCAGGAGATTACAGGGGGCTTGGGAGCAGTACTTC.

The gene calls are TRBV2 and TRBJ2-3, with unresolved D. The V and J ends lost 3 bases and 5 bases respectively, with 18 bases between them. This CDR3 contains 16 residues. CDR1 and CDR2 from the germline V gene are SNHLY and FYNNEI. In DNA form, the CDR3 reads TGTGCCAGCAGTGATTTGAGGTACGGCCTGAGAGATACGCAGTATTTT. The encoded protein is CASSDLRYGLRDTQYF.

The gene calls are TRBV11-2 and TRBJ1-1; D possibly corresponds to TRBD1 (6 bases). Trimming pared 4 bases from V and 1 base from J, leaving 10 bases between. CDR1 is SGHAT, CDR2 FQNNGV, per germline. The CDR3 has 14 amino acids. The CDR3 here is CASSWGGWNTEAFF. The CDR3 nucleotides read TGTGCCAGCAGCTGGGGGGGCTGGAACACTGAAGCTTTCTTT.

This rearrangement joins TRBV29-1 to TRBJ1-5, with D unclear. V was pared by 6 bases and J by 1 base, with 19 bases between. CDR1 is SQVTM and CDR2 is ANQGSEA in the germline V gene. The CDR3 length is 16 residues. As DNA, the CDR3 is TGCAGCGTCATCGCCGACGCTGGGCTGAGCAATCAGCCCCAGCATTTT. It yields the protein CSVIADAGLSNQPQHF.

The gene calls are TRBV29-1 and TRBJ2-7; 10 nucleotides agree with TRBD1. CDR1 is SQVTM and CDR2 is ANQGSEA in the germline V gene. V trimming: 6 bases; J trimming: 5 bases; junction bases outside the gene matches: 10. CDR3 length: 14 residues. Here the CDR3 reads CSVGRDRGIDEQYF. CDR3 nucleotides: TGCAGCGTGGGGAGGGACAGGGGAATCGACGAGCAGTACTTC.